This section outlines one T cell receptor (beta chain) sequence together with its context. Germline-derived CDR1 and CDR2 are KGHDR and SFDVKD. The CDR3 loop spans 14 amino acids. The V gene lost 3 bases and the J gene lost 1 base, with 8 bases spanning the gap. These data are taken from a study of blood T cell repertoires in COVID-19. In the study overall: Collection of acute and convalescent COVID-19 samples took place in the United States, Italy and Spain.

Profiling relied on immunoSEQ multiplex PCR, and the TCRdb table lists in-frame clones only, not all of them. The top ten clones hold just under 0.95% of a sample with around 250,000 clones, under 90% of them seen once. Sequencing input: peripheral blood. This TCR derives from a woman aged 40 to 49 who had recovered from COVID-19. The rearrangement joins TRBV24-1 to TRBJ1-2; D possibly corresponds to TRBD1 (5 bases). The CDR3 nucleotides read TGTGCCACCAGTGATCCAGACAGTAACTATGGCTACACCTTC. Translation gives CATSDPDSNYGYTF.